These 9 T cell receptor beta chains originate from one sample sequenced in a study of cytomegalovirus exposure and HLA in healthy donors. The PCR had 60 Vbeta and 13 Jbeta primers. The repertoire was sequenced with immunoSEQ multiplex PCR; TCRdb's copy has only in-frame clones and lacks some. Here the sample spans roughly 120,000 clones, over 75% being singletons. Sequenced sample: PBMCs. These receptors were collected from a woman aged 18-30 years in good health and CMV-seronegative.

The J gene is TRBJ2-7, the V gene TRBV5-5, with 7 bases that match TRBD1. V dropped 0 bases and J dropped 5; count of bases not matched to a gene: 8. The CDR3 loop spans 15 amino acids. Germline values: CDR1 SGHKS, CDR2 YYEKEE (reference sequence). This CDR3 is CASSLGVTGADEQYF. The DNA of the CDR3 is TGTGCCAGCAGCTTGGGGGTCACAGGGGCGGACGAGCAGTACTTC. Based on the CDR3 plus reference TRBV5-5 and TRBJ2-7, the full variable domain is DAGVTQSPTHLIKTRGQQVTLRCSPISGHKSVSWYQQVLGQGPQFIFQYYEKEERGRGNFPDRFSARQFPNYSSELNVNALLLGDSALYLCASSLGVTGADEQYFGPGTRLTVT.

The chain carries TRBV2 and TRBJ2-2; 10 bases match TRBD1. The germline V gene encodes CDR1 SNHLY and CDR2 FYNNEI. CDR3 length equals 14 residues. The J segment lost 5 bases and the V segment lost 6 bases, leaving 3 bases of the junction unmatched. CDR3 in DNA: TGTGCCAGCAGCCGGGACAGGGGTACCGGGGAGCTGTTTTTT. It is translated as CASSRDRGTGELFF.

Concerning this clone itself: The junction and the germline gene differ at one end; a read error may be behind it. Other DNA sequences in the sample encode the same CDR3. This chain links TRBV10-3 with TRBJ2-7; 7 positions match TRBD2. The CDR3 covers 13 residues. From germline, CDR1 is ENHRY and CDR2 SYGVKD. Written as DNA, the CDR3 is TGCGCCACTAGCGCCGCTCTCCTTTCCGAGCAGTACTTC. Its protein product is CATSAALLSEQYF.

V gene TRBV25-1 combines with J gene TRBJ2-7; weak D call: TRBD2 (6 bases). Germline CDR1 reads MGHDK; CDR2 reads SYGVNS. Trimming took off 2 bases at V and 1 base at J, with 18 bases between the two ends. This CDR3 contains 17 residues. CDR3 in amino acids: CASSERRDVAESYEQYV. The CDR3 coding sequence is TGTGCCAGCAGTGAAAGAAGGGATGTAGCGGAATCCTACGAGCAGTACGTC.

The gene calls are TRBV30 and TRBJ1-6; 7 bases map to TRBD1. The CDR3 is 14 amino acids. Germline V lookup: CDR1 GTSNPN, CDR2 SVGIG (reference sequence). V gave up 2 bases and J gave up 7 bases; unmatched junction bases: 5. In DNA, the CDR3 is TGTGCCTGGAGTTCCAGGGGGTGGAATTCACCCCTCCACTTT. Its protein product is CAWSSRGWNSPLHF. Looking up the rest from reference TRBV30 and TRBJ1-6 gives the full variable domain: SQTIHQWPATLVQPVGSPLSLECTVEGTSNPNLYWYRQAAGRGLQLLFYSVGIGQISSEVPQNLSASRPQDRQFILSSKKLLLSDSGFYLCAWSSRGWNSPLHFGNGTRLTVT.

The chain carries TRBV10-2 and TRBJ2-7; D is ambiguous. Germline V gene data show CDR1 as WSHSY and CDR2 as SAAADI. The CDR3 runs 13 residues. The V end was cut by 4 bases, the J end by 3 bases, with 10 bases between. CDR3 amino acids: CASSAQSHYEQYV. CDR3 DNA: TGCGCCAGCAGTGCTCAGAGCCACTACGAGCAGTACGTC.

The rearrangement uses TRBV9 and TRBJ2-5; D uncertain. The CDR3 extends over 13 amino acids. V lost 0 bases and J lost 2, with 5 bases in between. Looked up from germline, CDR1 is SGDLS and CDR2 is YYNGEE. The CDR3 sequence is CASSVASQETQYF. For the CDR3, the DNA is TGTGCCAGCAGCGTAGCTTCTCAAGAGACCCAGTACTTC.

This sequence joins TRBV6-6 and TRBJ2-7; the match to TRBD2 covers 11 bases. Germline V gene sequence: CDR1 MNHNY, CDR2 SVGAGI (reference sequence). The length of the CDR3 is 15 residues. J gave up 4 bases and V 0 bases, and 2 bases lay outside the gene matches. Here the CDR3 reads CASSYSGLAAYEQYF. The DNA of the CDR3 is TGTGCCAGCAGTTACTCGGGACTAGCGGCTTACGAGCAGTACTTC.

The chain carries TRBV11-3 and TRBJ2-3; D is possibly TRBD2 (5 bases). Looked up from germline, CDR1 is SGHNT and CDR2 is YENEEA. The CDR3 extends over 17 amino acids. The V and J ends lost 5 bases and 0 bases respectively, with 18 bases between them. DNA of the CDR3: TGTGCCAGCAGCAAGCTGCTAGGGCGGACTAGCACAGATACGCAGTATTTT. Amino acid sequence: CASSKLLGRTSTDTQYF.